These 32 T cell receptor beta chains were sequenced from one sample in a study of CD8+CD57+ T cells in acquired aplastic anemia. Profiling of TCR beta VDJ combinations and CDR3 sequences used genomic DNA as template. TCRdb ran MiXCR on the reads and lists one entry per CDR3 protein. In the table there are about 220,000 distinct CDR3 sequences, 34% of which are singletons. What was sequenced was sorted CD4+, CD8+, or CD8+CD57+ T cells (not recorded which) from PBMCs. These receptors originate from a human donor in good health, serving as a control.

V is TRBV5-4 and J is TRBJ2-5; 10 bases line up with TRBD2. Germline CDR1 and CDR2: SGHNT and YYREEE (reference sequence). V gave up 3 bases and J gave up 5 bases; unmatched junction bases: 7. The CDR3 extends over 15 amino acids. The CDR3 here is CASSSLAGGRETQYF. The CDR3 bases are TGTGCCAGCAGCTCTTTAGCGGGAGGCCGGGAGACCCAGTACTTC.

The chain joins TRBV11-2 to TRBJ2-1, with D tentatively TRBD1 (6 bases). The germline V gene has CDR1 SGHAT and CDR2 FQNNGV. CDR3 length: 16 residues. V shed 2 bases and J shed 4 bases, with 15 bases lying between them. The CDR3 nucleotides are TGTGCCAGCAGCTTACGCAGGACAGCGGTATACAATGAGCAGTTCTTC. Amino acid sequence: CASSLRRTAVYNEQFF.

J is TRBJ2-6 and V is TRBV6-1, with D hard to call. Between the trimmed V and J ends, which lost 4 bases and 0 bases, there was a span of 10 bases. Germline V gives CDR1 MNHNS, CDR2 SASEGT. This CDR3 spans 16 amino acids. The CDR3, as DNA: TGTGCCAGCAGTGGATTCGTCAACTCTGGGGCCAACGTCCTGACTTTC. It specifies CASSGFVNSGANVLTF.

This clonotype has ten or more counts. The DNA of the CDR3 is TGCGCCAGCAGCCCCCTAGCGGGAGGGGGTAATGAGCAGTTCTTC. Amino acids: CASSPLAGGGNEQFF. The V and J genes are TRBV5-1 and TRBJ2-1; 12 bases are a match to TRBD2. V lost 4 bases, J lost 7 bases, and 6 bases stayed unmatched. Germline values: CDR1 SGHRS, CDR2 YFSETQ. The CDR3 loop spans 15 amino acids.

The chain combines TRBV12-3 or TRBV12-4 with TRBJ2-1; 14 bases match TRBD2. This CDR3 has 19 amino acids. With V trimmed by 5 bases and J by 5 bases, 14 bases remained unmatched. This CDR3 is CASSKGLAGVSYFDNEQFF. Written as DNA, the CDR3 is TGTGCCAGCAGTAAGGGACTAGCGGGAGTGTCTTACTTCGACAATGAGCAGTTCTTC.

This clonotype was counted a few times. The chain recombines TRBV20-1 with TRBJ1-2, with a possible D match to TRBD1 (5 bases). The V end lost 5 bases, the J end lost 1 base, and 20 bases lay between the germline ends. Per germline, CDR1 DFQATT and CDR2 SNEGSKA (reference sequence). The CDR3 runs to 16 residues. The CDR3 spells CSAPREGLLLNYGYTF. CDR3 DNA: TGCAGTGCTCCTCGAGAGGGGCTCCTGCTTAACTATGGCTACACCTTC.

This clonotype has at least ten counts. V is TRBV6-5 and J is TRBJ1-6, with D possibly TRBD1 on 6 matching bases. Germline loops: CDR1 MNHEY, CDR2 SVGAGI. This CDR3 has 16 amino acids. V was shortened by 0 bases and J by 7 bases, with 13 bases between the two germline ends. CDR3 bases: TGTGCCAGCAGTTACTCGCGGGGGGGCTCGAATTCACCCCTCCACTTT. Translating gives CASSYSRGGSNSPLHF.

The chain joins TRBV11-3 to TRBJ1-5, with TRBD1 matching 11 bases. CDR1 SGHNT and CDR2 YENEEA come from the germline V gene. Germline trimming cut 5 bases from V and 7 bases from J; bases unmatched to any gene: 7. The CDR3 is made up of 15 amino acids. DNA of the CDR3: TGTGCCAGCAGCCCCGGGACAGGGGGAAAACAGCCCCAGCATTTT. Translation gives CASSPGTGGKQPQHF.

The J gene is TRBJ2-5, the V gene TRBV29-1; D unclear. V was pared by 3 bases and J by 0 bases, with 11 bases between. Germline V lookup: CDR1 SQVTM, CDR2 ANQGSEA. This CDR3 has 14 residues. The CDR3 loop is CSVEPPMYQETQYF. CDR3 DNA: TGCAGCGTTGAGCCCCCAATGTACCAAGAGACCCAGTACTTC.

This chain links TRBV9 with TRBJ2-7; D possibly corresponds to TRBD1 (6 bases). V lost 4 bases and J lost 5, with 13 bases in between. CDR3 length: 13 residues. Germline V gives CDR1 SGDLS, CDR2 YYNGEE. In DNA, the CDR3 is TGTGCCAGCAGCCCTCATACAGGGAACGAGCAGTACTTC. Its protein product is CASSPHTGNEQYF. The complete variable domain, with remaining parts taken from reference TRBV9 and TRBJ2-7, reads DSGVTQTPKHLITATGQRVTLRCSPRSGDLSVYWYQQSLDQGLQFLIQYYNGEERAKGNILERFSAQQFPDLHSELNLSSLELGDSALYFCASSPHTGNEQYFGPGTRLTVT.

The sample holds many counts of this clonotype. The V call is TRBV2, the J call TRBJ1-4; 7 positions match TRBD1. The ends lost 6 bases at V and 8 bases at J; junction bases unmatched: 3. CDR1 is SNHLY, CDR2 FYNNEI, per germline. The CDR3 has 12 amino acids. The CDR3 DNA reads TGTGCCAGCAGGGGGGACAGCGAAAAACTGTTTTTT. It is translated as CASRGDSEKLFF.

The chain links TRBV15 to TRBJ2-3; 8 bases are shared with TRBD1. V shed 3 bases, J shed 6 bases, and the junction held 5 bases outside the gene matches. CDR3 size: 14 residues. The germline V gene has CDR1 LNHNV and CDR2 YYDKDF (reference sequence). CDR3 nucleotide sequence: TGTGCCACCAGCAGTGGACAGGGTTGGGATACGCAGTATTTT. It codes for CATSSGQGWDTQYF.

J is TRBJ2-4 and V is TRBV4-2; D remains unclear. The CDR3 is made up of 17 amino acids. The germline gives CDR1 LGHNA, CDR2 YNFKEQ. The ends were cut back, 0 bases at V and 6 bases at J, with 18 bases in the middle. The CDR3 DNA reads TGTGCCAGCAGCCAAGACGCGCTAGGAATACTCGGAAACATTCAGTACTTC. Translating it yields CASSQDALGILGNIQYF.

Only a few counts were recorded for this clonotype. The V and J genes are TRBV3-1 and TRBJ2-3; TRBD2 agrees at 7 bases. The CDR3 is 16 amino acids. With 1 base clipped from V and 0 bases from J, the junction kept 4 bases outside the gene matches. Germline CDR1 LGHDT, CDR2 YNNKEL (reference sequence). The CDR3 nucleotides are TGTGCCAGCAGCCAAGGGCGGGGGTGGAGCACAGATACGCAGTATTTT. This gives the protein CASSQGRGWSTDTQYF.

The chain couples TRBV6-5 to TRBJ1-6, with D maybe TRBD1 (5 bases). V lost 1 base and J lost 8, with 12 bases in between. Per the germline V gene, CDR1 is MNHEY and CDR2 is SVGAGI. The CDR3 consists of 15 residues. CDR3 DNA sequence: TGTGCCAGCAGTTACTTGGGAAAAGGGGATTCACCCCTCCACTTT. Protein: CASSYLGKGDSPLHF.

Worth noting for this clonotype: A much more abundant neighbour one base away suggests this may be a read error. The chain joins TRBV7-6 to TRBJ2-1; 7 nucleotides agree with TRBD1. J gave up 10 bases and V 4 bases, and 10 bases lay outside the gene matches. This CDR3 is built from 14 residues. The V gene's germline CDR1 is SGHVS and CDR2 FNYEAQ. The CDR3 loop reads CASSSRDRQGEQFF. The DNA for the CDR3 is TGTGCCAGCAGCTCCCGGGACAGACAAGGCGAGCAGTTCTTC. Supplemented by reference TRBV7-6 and TRBJ2-1, the full variable domain reads GAGVSQSPRYKVTKRGQDVALRCDPISGHVSLYWYRQALGQGPEFLTYFNYEAQQDKSGLPNDRFSAERPEGSISTLTIQRTEQRDSAMYRCASSSRDRQGEQFFGPGTRLTVL.

The chain couples TRBV19 to TRBJ1-2, with a weak D call TRBD1 (6 bases). Germline assignment: CDR1 LNHDA and CDR2 SQIVND (reference sequence). The CDR3 is made up of 13 amino acids. Trimming left V 6 bases short and J 4 bases short, with 12 bases between. CDR3 loop: CASRQGQSYGYTF. The CDR3 region has the DNA TGTGCCAGTAGACAGGGACAAAGCTATGGCTACACCTTC.

This rearrangement joins TRBV30 to TRBJ1-2; D ambiguous. This CDR3 comprises 11 residues. V lost 2 bases, J lost 4 bases, and 5 bases lay in between. The germline CDR1 and CDR2 sequences are GTSNPN and SVGIG (reference sequence). The CDR3 DNA sequence: TGTGCCTGGAGTATTGGCTATGGCTACACCTTC. Translated, it gives CAWSIGYGYTF. Using reference TRBV30 and TRBJ1-2 for the parts outside the CDR3, the full variable domain is SQTIHQWPATLVQPVGSPLSLECTVEGTSNPNLYWYRQAAGRGLQLLFYSVGIGQISSEVPQNLSASRPQDRQFILSSKKLLLSDSGFYLCAWSIGYGYTFGSGTRLTVV.

The rearrangement uses TRBV6-1 and TRBJ1-5; no clear D. The CDR3 runs 15 residues. Trimming cost V 6 bases and J 0 bases, with 12 bases left between them. Germline CDR1 reads MNHNS; CDR2 reads SASEGT. The chain's CDR3 is CASRKDGNSNQPQHF. As DNA, the CDR3 is TGTGCCAGCAGAAAGGACGGGAATAGCAATCAGCCCCAGCATTTT.

This chain connects TRBV7-3 to TRBJ2-3, with D tentatively TRBD1 or TRBD2 (5 bases each). The germline CDR1 and CDR2 sequences are SGHTA and FQGTGA. This CDR3 comprises 15 residues. V was cut by 4 bases and J by 0 bases, with 11 bases left in between. CDR3 coding DNA: TGTGCCAGCAGCTGGGGGACGTTTAGCACAGATACGCAGTATTTT. It yields the protein CASSWGTFSTDTQYF.

Only a few counts were recorded for this clonotype. This may come from a read error, since a much larger clone is one base off. The chain uses TRBV29-1 and TRBJ1-4, with 9 positions matching TRBD1. Unmatched junction bases numbered 11, after V lost 5 bases and J lost 10 bases. This CDR3 has 14 residues. Germline CDR1 reads SQVTM; CDR2 reads ANQGSEA. The DNA for the CDR3 is TGCAGCGTTCCCGAGGGGACAGGGTCTGGAAAACTGTTTTTT. It codes for CSVPEGTGSGKLFF.

This clonotype was counted at least ten times. The chain uses TRBV2 and TRBJ2-7; 9 bases are a match to TRBD2. The CDR3 runs 13 residues. After removal of 6 bases from V and 0 bases from J, the junction contained 0 bases not matched to a gene. Per germline, CDR1 SNHLY and CDR2 FYNNEI. CDR3 in amino acids: CASRTSGSYEQYF. The CDR3 nucleotides read TGTGCCAGCAGGACTAGCGGCTCCTACGAGCAGTACTTC. Together with reference TRBV2 and TRBJ2-7, the CDR3 gives the full variable domain: EPEVTQTPSHQVTQMGQEVILRCVPISNHLYFYWYRQILGQKVEFLVSFYNNEISEKSEIFDDQFSVERPDGSNFTLKIRSTKLEDSAMYFCASRTSGSYEQYFGPGTRLTVT.

This clonotype has ten or more counts. The chain carries TRBV29-1 and TRBJ2-1; no clear D. The CDR3 is 12 residues long. CDR1 and CDR2 from the germline V gene are SQVTM and ANQGSEA. V lost 2 bases and J 3 bases, leaving 5 bases between the germline ends. The CDR3 here is CSVEQFYNEQFF. The CDR3 DNA is TGCAGCGTTGAACAATTCTACAATGAGCAGTTCTTC.

CDR3 DNA: TGTGCCAGCAGCCGGGACTCTGAGCAGTACTTC. Its translation is CASSRDSEQYF. The chain is built from TRBV7-3 and TRBJ2-1, with D perhaps matching TRBD2 (6 bases). The end of the DNA fits TRBJ2-7 better, so the J call may be wrong. CDR3 length equals 11 residues. In germline, CDR1 is SGHTA, CDR2 FQGTGA.

This clonotype was observed at least ten times. The genes are TRBV24-1 and TRBJ2-7, with D perhaps matching TRBD1 (5 bases). The germline gives CDR1 KGHDR, CDR2 SFDVKD. The CDR3 has 16 amino acids. V was clipped by 0 bases and J by 4 bases, with 15 bases between them. The DNA for the CDR3 is TGTGCCACCAGTGATTTGTCCAGCCAGGGAAAATACGAGCAGTACTTC. Its translation: CATSDLSSQGKYEQYF.

This clonotype was observed many times. The J gene is TRBJ2-3, the V gene TRBV29-1; D may be TRBD1 (6 bases). V was cut by 4 bases and J by 1 base, with 15 bases left in between. The CDR3 is made up of 15 amino acids. Germline values: CDR1 SQVTM, CDR2 ANQGSEA. CDR3 coding DNA: TGCAGCGTTGGAAGGTCAGGGGAAGGCACAGATACGCAGTATTTT. Residues: CSVGRSGEGTDTQYF.

This clonotype has a count of ten or more. J is TRBJ2-7 and V is TRBV7-8; D tentatively fits TRBD1 or TRBD2 (5 bases each). V was trimmed by 5 bases and J by 3 bases, leaving 23 bases between them. Germline V lookup: CDR1 SGHVS, CDR2 FQNEAQ. This CDR3 spans 17 amino acids. The CDR3 DNA reads TGTGCCAGCAGCCTCCGGGACGGACCCTCCGGTCGCTACGAGCAGTACTTC. This translates into CASSLRDGPSGRYEQYF.

This chain links TRBV18 with TRBJ2-3, with 14 bases that match TRBD2. The V segment lost 5 bases and the J segment 5 bases; nucleotides outside the gene matches: 12. Germline assignment: CDR1 KGHSH and CDR2 LQKENI. The CDR3 is made up of 18 amino acids. As DNA, the CDR3 is TGTGCCAGCTCAACCGGACCGGGACTAGCGGGAGTGAAAGATACGCAGTATTTT. Encoded protein: CASSTGPGLAGVKDTQYF.

As regards this clonotype: Since no conserved phenylalanine or tryptophan closes the CDR3, a read error is the likely cause. V is TRBV28 and J is TRBJ1-2, with a weak D call TRBD1 (5 bases). V dropped 7 bases and J dropped 5 bases, with 8 bases sitting between them. The length of the CDR3 is 11 residues. Germline CDR1 reads MDHEN; CDR2 reads SYDVKM. In DNA, the CDR3 is TGTGCCAGCACCCCAGGGTATGGCTACACCCTC. As protein: CASTPGYGYTL.

This clonotype has only a few counts. The chain carries TRBV3-1 and TRBJ1-5, with TRBD1 matching over 7 bases. There are 18 residues in the CDR3. The V gene end was trimmed by 0 bases and the J gene end by 3 bases; junction bases not matched to a gene: 11. CDR1 and CDR2 from the germline V gene are LGHDT and YNNKEL (reference sequence). The CDR3 is CASSQESKSGQINQPQHF. The CDR3 DNA follows: TGTGCCAGCAGCCAAGAGTCGAAGTCGGGACAGATCAATCAGCCCCAGCATTTT.

The chain recombines TRBV5-4 with TRBJ2-1, with 8 positions matching TRBD2. Germline trimming cut 4 bases from V and 12 bases from J; bases unmatched to any gene: 9. CDR3 length: 13 amino acids. Germline values: CDR1 SGHNT, CDR2 YYREEE (reference sequence). DNA for the CDR3: TGTGCCAGCAGCCCGGGGGGAGGGACTAGGCAGTTCTTC. Protein product: CASSPGGGTRQFF.

The V gene is TRBV12-3 or TRBV12-4, the J gene TRBJ1-1, with a possible D match to TRBD1 (6 bases). This CDR3 region has 13 residues. V dropped 8 bases and J dropped 1 base, with 11 bases sitting between them. DNA for the CDR3: TGTGCCAGCCTGGACAGTACGAACACTGAAGCTTTCTTT. Translated, it gives CASLDSTNTEAFF.